This T cell receptor beta chain came from a study of T cells in Graves' hyperthyroidism and ophthalmopathy. Exclusions: uncontrolled infection, other autoimmune disease, pregnancy, lactation. TCR beta CDR3 sequences were amplified from RNA transcripts. With the HTBI primer set, the TCR CDR3 went through a first round of RT-PCR. A single record per CDR3 protein comes from TCRdb applying MiXCR to the multiplex PCR reads. The sample has nearly 600,000 distinct CDR3 sequences, around 14% seen once. This clonotype was recorded at least ten times. CDR3 length equals 18 residues. The J segment lost 1 base and the V segment lost 0 bases, leaving 10 bases of the junction unmatched. Germline V CDR1 and CDR2: SGHDT, YYEEEE.

This clonotype originated in a young woman with Graves' ophthalmopathy. The chain has TRBV5-6 and TRBJ2-7; 10 bases are shared with TRBD1. Sequenced: blood. CDR3 DNA sequence: TGTGCCAGCAGCTTGGCTGTTGGGACAGGGGAGGGATCCTACGAGCAGTACTTC. It is translated as CASSLAVGTGEGSYEQYF.